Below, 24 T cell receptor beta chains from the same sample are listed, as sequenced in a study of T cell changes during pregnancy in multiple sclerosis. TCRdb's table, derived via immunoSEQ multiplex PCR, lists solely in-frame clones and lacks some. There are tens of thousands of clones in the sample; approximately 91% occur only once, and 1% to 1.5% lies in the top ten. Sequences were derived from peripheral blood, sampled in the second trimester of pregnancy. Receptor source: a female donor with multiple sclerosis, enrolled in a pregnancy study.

The CDR3 bases are TGTGCCAGCTCACCACTAGGGGTTGGGGCCAACGTCCTGACTTTC. Translated: CASSPLGVGANVLTF. The rearrangement joins TRBV18 to TRBJ2-6; D is perhaps TRBD1 (5 bases). Germline CDR1 reads KGHSH; CDR2 reads LQKENI. Trimming took off 1 base at V and 3 bases at J, with 7 bases between the two ends. CDR3 length: 15 residues.

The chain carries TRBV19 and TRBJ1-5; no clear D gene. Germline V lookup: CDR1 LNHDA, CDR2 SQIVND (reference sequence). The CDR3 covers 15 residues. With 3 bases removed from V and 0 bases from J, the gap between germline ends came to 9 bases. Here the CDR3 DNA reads TGTGCCAGTAGTATTGGCTCGTATAGCAATCAGCCCCAGCATTTT. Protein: CASSIGSYSNQPQHF.

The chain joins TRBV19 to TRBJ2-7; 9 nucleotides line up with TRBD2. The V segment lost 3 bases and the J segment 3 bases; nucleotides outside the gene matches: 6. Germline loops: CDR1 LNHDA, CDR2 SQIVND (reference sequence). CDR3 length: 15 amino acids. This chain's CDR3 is CASSMGLAGFYEQYF. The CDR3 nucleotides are TGTGCCAGTAGTATGGGTCTAGCGGGGTTCTACGAGCAGTACTTC.

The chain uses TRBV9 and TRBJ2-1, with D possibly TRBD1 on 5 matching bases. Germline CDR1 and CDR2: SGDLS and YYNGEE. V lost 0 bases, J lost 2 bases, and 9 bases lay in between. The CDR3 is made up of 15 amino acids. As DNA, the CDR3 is TGTGCCAGCAGCGTAGTAGGGGCTCCCTACAATGAGCAGTTCTTC. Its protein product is CASSVVGAPYNEQFF.

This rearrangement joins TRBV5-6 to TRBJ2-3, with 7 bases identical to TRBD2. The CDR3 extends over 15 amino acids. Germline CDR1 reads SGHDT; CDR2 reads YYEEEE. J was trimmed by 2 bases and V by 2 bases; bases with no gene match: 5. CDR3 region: CASSFRRGITDTQYF. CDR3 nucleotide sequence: TGTGCCAGCAGCTTCCGGCGGGGGATCACAGATACGCAGTATTTT.

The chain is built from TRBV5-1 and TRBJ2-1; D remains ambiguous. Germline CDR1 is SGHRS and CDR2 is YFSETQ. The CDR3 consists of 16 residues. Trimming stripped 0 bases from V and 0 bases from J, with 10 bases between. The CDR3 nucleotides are TGCGCCAGCAGCTTGGAACAGCCTCCCTCCTACAATGAGCAGTTCTTC. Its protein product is CASSLEQPPSYNEQFF.

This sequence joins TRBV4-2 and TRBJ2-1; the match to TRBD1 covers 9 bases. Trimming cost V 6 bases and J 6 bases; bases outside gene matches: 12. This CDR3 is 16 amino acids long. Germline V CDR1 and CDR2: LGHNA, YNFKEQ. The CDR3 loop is CASSRALGQGPNEQFF. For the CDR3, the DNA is TGTGCCAGCAGTCGAGCCCTGGGACAGGGCCCCAATGAGCAGTTCTTC.

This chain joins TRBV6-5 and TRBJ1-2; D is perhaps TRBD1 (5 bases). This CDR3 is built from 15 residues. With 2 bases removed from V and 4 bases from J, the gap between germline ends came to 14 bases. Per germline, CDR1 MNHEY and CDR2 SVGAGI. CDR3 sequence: CASSYGAGWGYGYTF. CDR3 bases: TGTGCCAGCAGTTACGGCGCAGGGTGGGGCTATGGCTACACCTTC.

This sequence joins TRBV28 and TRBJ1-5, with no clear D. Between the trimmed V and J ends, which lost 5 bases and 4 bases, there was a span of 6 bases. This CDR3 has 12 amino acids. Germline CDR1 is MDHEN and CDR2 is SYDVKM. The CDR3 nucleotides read TGTGCCAGCAGTCCCTTTAATCAGCCCCAGCATTTT. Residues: CASSPFNQPQHF. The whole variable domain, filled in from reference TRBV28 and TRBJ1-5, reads DVKVTQSSRYLVKRTGEKVFLECVQDMDHENMFWYRQDPGLGLRLIYFSYDVKMKEKGDIPEGYSVSREKKERFSLILESASTNQTSMYLCASSPFNQPQHFGDGTRLSIL.

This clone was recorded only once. CDR3 DNA: TGTGCCAGCAACAACCCCAGGGGGCGGCCGCGGGCCGGGGAGCTGTTTTTT. The encoded protein is CASNNPRGRPRAGELFF. The chain has TRBV2 and TRBJ2-2; 8 bases align to TRBD1. Trimming at V came to 7 bases and at J to 6 bases, leaving 16 bases not matched to a gene. The germline CDR1 and CDR2 sequences are SNHLY and FYNNEI. This CDR3 spans 17 amino acids.

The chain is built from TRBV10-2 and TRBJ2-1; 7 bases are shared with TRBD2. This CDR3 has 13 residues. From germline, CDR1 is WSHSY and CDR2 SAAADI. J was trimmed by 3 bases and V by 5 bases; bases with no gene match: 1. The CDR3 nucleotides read TGCGCCAGCAGTCGGGACTACTACAATGAGCAGTTCTTC. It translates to CASSRDYYNEQFF.

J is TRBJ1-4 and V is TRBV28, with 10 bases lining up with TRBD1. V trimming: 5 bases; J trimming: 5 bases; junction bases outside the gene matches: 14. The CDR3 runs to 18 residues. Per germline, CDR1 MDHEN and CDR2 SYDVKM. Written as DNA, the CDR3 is TGTGCCAGCAGTCCGCTCCGGGACAGGGGTGGGGACAATGAAAAACTGTTTTTT. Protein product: CASSPLRDRGGDNEKLFF.

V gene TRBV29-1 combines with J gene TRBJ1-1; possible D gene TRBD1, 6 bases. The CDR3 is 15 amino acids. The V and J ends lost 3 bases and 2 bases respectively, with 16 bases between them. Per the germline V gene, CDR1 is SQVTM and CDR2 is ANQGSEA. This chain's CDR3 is CSVDFSTGTNTEAFF. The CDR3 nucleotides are TGCAGCGTTGACTTCAGTACAGGGACAAACACTGAAGCTTTCTTT.

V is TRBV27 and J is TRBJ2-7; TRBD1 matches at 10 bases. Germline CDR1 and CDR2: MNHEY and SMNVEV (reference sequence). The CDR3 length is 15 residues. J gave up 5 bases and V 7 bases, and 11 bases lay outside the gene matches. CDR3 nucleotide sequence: TGTGCCAGCAACGCACCGGGACAGGGGTTGAACGAGCAGTACTTC. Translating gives CASNAPGQGLNEQYF.

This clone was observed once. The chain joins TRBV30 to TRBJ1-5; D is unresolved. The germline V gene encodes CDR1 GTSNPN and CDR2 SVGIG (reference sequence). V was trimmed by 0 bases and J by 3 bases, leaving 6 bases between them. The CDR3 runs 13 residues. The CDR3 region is CAWSVTSNQPQHF. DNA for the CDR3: TGTGCCTGGAGTGTAACTTCCAATCAGCCCCAGCATTTT.

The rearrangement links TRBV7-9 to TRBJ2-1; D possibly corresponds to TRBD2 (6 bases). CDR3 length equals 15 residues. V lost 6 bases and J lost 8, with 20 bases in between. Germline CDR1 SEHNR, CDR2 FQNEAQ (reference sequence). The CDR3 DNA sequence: TGTGCCAGCAGTTCCCCGGGACTCCCCTGGGATGAGCAGTTCTTC. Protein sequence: CASSSPGLPWDEQFF.

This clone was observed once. Here the CDR3 DNA reads TGTGCCAGCCGGCGGGAGGGCTACGAGCAGTACTTC. Its protein is CASRREGYEQYF. The rearrangement links TRBV2 to TRBJ2-7, with TRBD2 identical over 9 bases. This CDR3 comprises 12 residues. Germline CDR1 SNHLY, CDR2 FYNNEI. The V and J ends lost 8 bases and 3 bases, in that order; junction bases with no gene match: 2.

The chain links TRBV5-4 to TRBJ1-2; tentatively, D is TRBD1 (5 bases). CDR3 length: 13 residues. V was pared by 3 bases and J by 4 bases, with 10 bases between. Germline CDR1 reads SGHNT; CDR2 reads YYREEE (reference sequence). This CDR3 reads CASSYYDSYGYTF. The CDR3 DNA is TGTGCCAGCAGCTACTACGACAGCTATGGCTACACCTTC.

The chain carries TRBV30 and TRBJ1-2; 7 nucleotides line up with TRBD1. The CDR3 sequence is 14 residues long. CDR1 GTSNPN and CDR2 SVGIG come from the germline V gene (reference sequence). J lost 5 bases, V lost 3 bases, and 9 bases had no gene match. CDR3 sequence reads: CAWRLTGWGYGYTF. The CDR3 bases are TGTGCCTGGAGGCTGACAGGGTGGGGGTATGGCTACACCTTC.

The CDR3 region has the DNA TGTGCCAGCAGCTCAGGACTAGTCGCGGATACGCAGTATTTT. As protein: CASSSGLVADTQYF. V gene TRBV11-3 combines with J gene TRBJ2-3; 7 bases line up with TRBD2. V was pared by 4 bases and J by 6 bases, with 7 bases of the junction left unmatched. CDR3 size: 14 residues. Per germline, CDR1 SGHNT and CDR2 YENEEA.

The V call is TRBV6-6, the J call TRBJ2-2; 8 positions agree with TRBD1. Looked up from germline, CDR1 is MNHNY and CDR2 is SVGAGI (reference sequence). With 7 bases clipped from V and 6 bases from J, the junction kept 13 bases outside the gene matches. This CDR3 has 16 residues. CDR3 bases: TGTGCCAGCACAGCGTTCAGGGGGCAAATGTCCGGGGAGCTGTTTTTT. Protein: CASTAFRGQMSGELFF.

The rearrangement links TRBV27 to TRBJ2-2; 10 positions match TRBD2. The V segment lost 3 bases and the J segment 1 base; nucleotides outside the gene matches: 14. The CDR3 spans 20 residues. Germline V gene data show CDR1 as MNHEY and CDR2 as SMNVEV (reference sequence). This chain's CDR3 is CASSFTGGLAGVLNTGELFF. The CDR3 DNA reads TGTGCCAGCAGTTTTACTGGGGGGCTAGCGGGGGTCCTGAACACCGGGGAGCTGTTTTTT.

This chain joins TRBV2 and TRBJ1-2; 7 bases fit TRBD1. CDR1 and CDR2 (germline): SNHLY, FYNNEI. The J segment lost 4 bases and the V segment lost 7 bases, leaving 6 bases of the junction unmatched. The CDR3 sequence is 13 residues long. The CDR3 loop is CASTGTAFYGYTF. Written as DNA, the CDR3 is TGTGCCAGCACTGGGACAGCCTTCTATGGCTACACCTTC.

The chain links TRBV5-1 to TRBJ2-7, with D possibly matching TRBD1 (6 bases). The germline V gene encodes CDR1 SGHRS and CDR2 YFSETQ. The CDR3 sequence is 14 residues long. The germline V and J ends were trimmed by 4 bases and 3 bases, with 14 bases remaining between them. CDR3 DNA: TGCGCCAGCAGCCCTCCACAGGGAGTCTACGAGCAGTACTTC. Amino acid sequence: CASSPPQGVYEQYF.